These 19 T cell receptor beta chains were sequenced from one sample in a study of graft-versus-host responses after intestinal transplantation. For these receptors, no antigen is known. Assay: immunoSEQ multiplex PCR; the TCRdb copy retains only in-frame clones and omits some. The table lists more than 100,000 clones, roughly 93% of them singletons, with 0.95% to 1.5% in the top ten. Material: unstimulated CD8+ T cells sorted from spleen or lymph node cells, obtained before intestinal transplant. The receptor set was obtained from a human donor who received an intestinal transplant.

CDR3 loop: CASSDSAAQRNQPQHF. Here the CDR3 DNA reads TGTGCCAGCAGTGACTCGGCTGCTCAACGCAATCAGCCCCAGCATTTT. The chain has TRBV2 and TRBJ1-5; D unresolved. Looked up from germline, CDR1 is SNHLY and CDR2 is FYNNEI. Trimming cost V 3 bases and J 2 bases, with 14 bases left between them. This CDR3 is built from 16 residues. The full variable domain, its missing parts supplied by reference TRBV2 and TRBJ1-5, is EPEVTQTPSHQVTQMGQEVILRCVPISNHLYFYWYRQILGQKVEFLVSFYNNEISEKSEIFDDQFSVERPDGSNFTLKIRSTKLEDSAMYFCASSDSAAQRNQPQHFGDGTRLSIL.

The chain recombines TRBV11-3 with TRBJ2-2; D is tentatively TRBD1 or TRBD2 (5 bases each). Germline lookup yields CDR1 SGHNT and CDR2 YENEEA. Trimming pared 3 bases from V and 7 bases from J, leaving 12 bases between. The CDR3 is made up of 14 amino acids. In DNA, the CDR3 is TGTGCCAGCAGCTTGAGGGGCCTCAACGGGGAGCTGTTTTTT. Translation: CASSLRGLNGELFF.

This clone was recorded once. V usage is TRBV10-2 and J usage is TRBJ1-3; possible D gene TRBD1, 5 bases. The CDR3 runs 18 residues. V was clipped by 0 bases and J by 5 bases, with 20 bases between them. Germline CDR1 reads WSHSY; CDR2 reads SAAADI. DNA for the CDR3: TGCGCCAGCAGTGAGTCGATGCCCGGGGCGCTGGGAAGAAACACCATATATTTT. Protein sequence: CASSESMPGALGRNTIYF.

The chain has TRBV10-1 and TRBJ2-7, with 7 bases matching TRBD2. The CDR3 has 13 residues. The germline V gene has CDR1 WNHNN and CDR2 SYGVQD (reference sequence). With V trimmed by 5 bases and J by 3 bases, 4 bases remained unmatched. The CDR3 here is CASSWTGGYEQYF. The CDR3 DNA sequence: TGCGCCAGCAGTTGGACGGGGGGCTACGAGCAGTACTTC.

The rearrangement uses TRBV30 and TRBJ2-7; 7 bases fit TRBD2. This CDR3 spans 12 amino acids. Unmatched junction bases numbered 0, after V lost 0 bases and J lost 4 bases. The germline gives CDR1 GTSNPN, CDR2 SVGIG (reference sequence). The CDR3 here is CAWSVAGYEQYF. CDR3 nucleotide sequence: TGTGCCTGGAGTGTAGCGGGGTACGAGCAGTACTTC. Filled out from reference TRBV30 and TRBJ2-7, the complete variable domain reads SQTIHQWPATLVQPVGSPLSLECTVEGTSNPNLYWYRQAAGRGLQLLFYSVGIGQISSEVPQNLSASRPQDRQFILSSKKLLLSDSGFYLCAWSVAGYEQYFGPGTRLTVT.

The rearrangement uses TRBV13 and TRBJ2-5; 9 bases are a match to TRBD1. J lost 3 bases, V lost 5 bases, and 7 bases had no gene match. The CDR3 spans 15 residues. Germline V CDR1 and CDR2: PRHDT, FYEKMQ (reference sequence). In nucleotides, the CDR3 is TGTGCCAGCAGCGTAGCAGGGACAGGGAAAGAGACCCAGTACTTC. Amino acid sequence: CASSVAGTGKETQYF.

On this clone itself: The same CDR3 arises from other DNA sequences in this sample as well. V gene TRBV7-9 combines with J gene TRBJ2-7; D is unclear. V shed 1 base and J shed 7 bases, with 8 bases lying between them. The CDR3 contains 12 residues. Germline V gene lookup returns CDR1 SEHNR and CDR2 FQNEAQ (reference sequence). The CDR3 coding sequence is TGTGCCAGCAGCTTAGGGGGTGTGGAGCAGTACTTC. This translates into CASSLGGVEQYF.

The chain uses TRBV4-2 and TRBJ2-5; the match to TRBD2 covers 10 bases. The CDR3 loop spans 16 amino acids. Germline loops: CDR1 LGHNA, CDR2 YNFKEQ. Trimming removed 0 bases from V and 2 bases from J; junction bases left unmatched: 3. For the CDR3, the DNA is TGTGCCAGCAGCCAAGAGCTAGCGGGGGAACAAGAGACCCAGTACTTC. Encoded protein: CASSQELAGEQETQYF.

This clone was counted once. CDR3 in amino acids: CASRGRDSYEQYF. The CDR3 region has the DNA TGCGCCAGCAGGGGTAGGGACTCCTACGAGCAGTACTTC. J is TRBJ2-7 and V is TRBV10-2; D not certain. Germline CDR1 is WSHSY and CDR2 is SAAADI. V was trimmed by 6 bases and J by 0 bases, leaving 9 bases between them. The CDR3 loop spans 13 amino acids.

The chain uses TRBV2 and TRBJ2-3; 12 positions match TRBD2. Germline values: CDR1 SNHLY, CDR2 FYNNEI. The CDR3 is 18 residues long. V shed 6 bases, J shed 8 bases, and the junction held 18 bases outside the gene matches. In DNA, the CDR3 is TGTGCCAGCAGACCTTCTAGCGGGGGGGCCCCATCTGTGAGTACGCAGTATTTT. The encoded protein is CASRPSSGGAPSVSTQYF.

This rearrangement joins TRBV4-1 to TRBJ2-7; D possibly uses TRBD1 or TRBD2 (6 bases each). Trimming left V 4 bases short and J 5 bases short, with 18 bases between. The CDR3 contains 15 residues. The germline CDR1 and CDR2 sequences are MGHRA and YSYEKL. The CDR3 region is CASSLADRGPDEQYF. CDR3 in DNA: TGCGCCAGCAGCCTTGCGGACCGGGGGCCCGACGAGCAGTACTTC.

The chain carries TRBV9 and TRBJ2-2; D call uncertain. The CDR3 contains 15 residues. V shed 0 bases and J shed 4 bases, with 10 bases lying between them. Germline-derived CDR1 and CDR2 are SGDLS and YYNGEE. In DNA, the CDR3 is TGTGCCAGCAGCGTAGGGCAGCCGTCCACCGGGGAGCTGTTTTTT. Residues: CASSVGQPSTGELFF.

J is TRBJ1-5 and V is TRBV5-6; no clear D. CDR1 is SGHDT and CDR2 is YYEEEE in the germline V gene. The germline V and J ends were trimmed by 4 bases and 2 bases, with 13 bases remaining between them. The CDR3 length is 15 residues. In nucleotides, the CDR3 is TGTGCCAGCAGCAACCGACCCCCTGGCAATCAGCCCCAGCATTTT. It is translated as CASSNRPPGNQPQHF.

The chain joins TRBV11-2 to TRBJ1-1; TRBD1 is a possible D gene (5 bases). The germline V gene encodes CDR1 SGHAT and CDR2 FQNNGV. The V and J ends lost 7 bases and 4 bases respectively, with 16 bases between them. CDR3 length: 14 residues. CDR3 nucleotides: TGTGCCAGCAATGCCCTAGTCGGGGGCACTGAAGCTTTCTTT. Translating gives CASNALVGGTEAFF.

V and J are TRBV11-2 and TRBJ1-1; possibly TRBD1 for D (5 bases). The CDR3 contains 13 residues. Per germline, CDR1 SGHAT and CDR2 FQNNGV. Trimming left V 5 bases short and J 7 bases short, with 14 bases between. The CDR3 bases are TGTGCCAGCAGCCGGGCGGGGACTGGTGAAGCTTTCTTT. Translation gives CASSRAGTGEAFF.

The rearrangement uses TRBV29-1 and TRBJ2-3; no clear D gene. The germline V and J ends were trimmed by 6 bases and 2 bases, with 6 bases remaining between them. The CDR3 length is 11 residues. Germline CDR1 is SQVTM and CDR2 is ANQGSEA. The CDR3 reads CSVPNTDTQYF. For the CDR3, the DNA is TGCAGCGTCCCCAACACAGATACGCAGTATTTT.

A remark on this clone: This could be a read error, since a much larger clone is one nucleotide away. The gene calls are TRBV5-1 and TRBJ2-7; TRBD1 is a possible D gene (6 bases). V lost 4 bases to trimming and J lost 5 bases, with 10 bases between them. Per germline, CDR1 SGHRS and CDR2 YFSETQ. CDR3 size: 12 residues. The CDR3 loop reads CASSPQGNEQYF. The CDR3 DNA follows: TGCGCCAGCAGCCCCCAGGGGAACGAGCAGTACTTC. Drawing the rest from reference TRBV5-1 and TRBJ2-7, the complete variable domain is KAGVTQTPRYLIKTRGQQVTLSCSPISGHRSVSWYQQTPGQGLQFLFEYFSETQRNKGNFPGRFSGRQFSNSRSEMNVSTLELGDSALYLCASSPQGNEQYFGPGTRLTVT.

A single count supports this clone. The rearrangement uses TRBV14 and TRBJ1-1, with D unclear. The CDR3 spans 13 residues. Germline CDR1 reads SGHDN; CDR2 reads FVKESK. V was cut by 2 bases and J by 8 bases, with 12 bases left in between. As DNA, the CDR3 is TGTGCCAGCAGCCAAACCCAAATGGGGGAAGCTTTCTTT. This codes for CASSQTQMGEAFF.

The genes are TRBV7-6 and TRBJ2-2; a possible D gene is TRBD1 (6 bases). CDR1 and CDR2 from the germline V gene are SGHVS and FNYEAQ. Trimming took off 5 bases at V and 5 bases at J, with 12 bases between the two ends. This CDR3 contains 14 residues. This chain's CDR3 is CASSPRGETGELFF. The CDR3, as DNA: TGTGCCAGCAGCCCCAGGGGAGAGACCGGGGAGCTGTTTTTT.